The source of this TCR beta chain is a study of graft-versus-host responses after intestinal transplantation. About the study: Transplants were multivisceral, liver-intestinal, or isolated intestinal. Every recipient had anti-thymocyte globulin induction and two to four years of tacrolimus plus steroids.

Sequencing used immunoSEQ multiplex PCR; TCRdb keeps in-frame clones, though not all of them. This sample has roughly 81,000 clones; roughly 85% occur once, and the top ten carry approximately 0.88%. Germline V CDR1 and CDR2: SGHRS, YFSETQ. The CDR3 has 15 amino acids. V lost 2 bases and J lost 5, with 16 bases in between. In the case of this clone: Its specificity is not known.

General study findings and limits: Association was observed between peak circulating GvH clone levels and early post-transplant HvG declines. GvH clones were found in recipient marrow; some appeared first in ileum or blood.

The chain is built from TRBV5-1 and TRBJ2-5, with a tentative D call TRBD2 (5 bases). The clonotype was recovered from a human donor who received an intestinal transplant. Material: unstimulated CD4+ T cells sorted from spleen or lymph node cells, obtained before intestinal transplant. CDR3 DNA: TGCGCCAGCAGCTTCGGAGGCCCCCGGTCGGAGACCCAGTACTTC. Its translation: CASSFGGPRSETQYF.